This T cell receptor (beta chain) was sequenced in a study of blood T cell repertoires in COVID-19 (dated by TCRdb to about 2020). At the level of the whole study: Collaborator samples came from the United States, Italy and Spain and covered acute and convalescent phases of COVID-19. The prospective study material was composed of cDNA or gDNA derived from T cells, B-cell-depleted T cells, or PBMCs. The dataset comprised deeply sampled blood TCRbeta repertoires from subjects exposed to, actively infected with, or recovered from COVID-19. The repertoires were made available in a free public database intended to serve as a resource for research on the immune response to SARS-CoV-2. The samples were drawn from the first 160 participants of the ongoing ImmuneRACE study and from some 1,300 subjects provided by 6 global collaborators. Sample metadata almost always included a de-identified subject ID, COVID-19 status, age in years and sex. Where available, HLA class I and class II types were obtained from metadata supplied by the sample provider rather than from assay-based typing.

This clone showed up just once. Its antigen is currently not known. No base quality values were provided; no much bigger clone lies one nucleotide off. Each collaborating institution followed its own protocols to collect whole blood in K2EDTA tubes. For TCRbeta analysis, collaborator samples were shipped as frozen whole blood, as isolated PBMCs, or as DNA extracted from either sample type. The immunoSEQ Assay, a bias-controlled multiplex PCR, was used to amplify TCRbeta CDR3 regions from genomic DNA. As for the original processing: Nucleated cell counts per sample were estimated from amplification of reference gene primers within the assay. Sequence reads were collapsed and filtered to measure the absolute abundance of every unique TCRbeta CDR3 rearrangement. For each sample, productive Simpson clonality was calculated by taking the square root of Simpson's diversity index across productive rearrangements. TCRdb took this table from immuneACCESS and kept in-frame rearrangements with V and J called. Such tables lack part of the clones; where checked against another copy, unresolved V genes explain under half of the gap, and the rest is unexplained. The DNA gave D and trimming, while V, J and clone size come from that table. The sample has roughly 71,000 clones on record, over 80% of them singletons. Of the sample, roughly 18% is held by the ten largest clones.

The trim is 7 bases for V and 1 base for J, with a gap of 10 bases between the germline ends. The CDR3 measures 12 amino acids from cysteine to phenylalanine. CDR3 DNA is the only sequence kept; it has 36 bases, read in frame from the first base. Via the germline V gene, CDR1 is SQVTM and CDR2 ANQGSEA. Study-wide conclusions, independent of this receptor: Clinical and demographic metadata were provided uncurated, with the amount varying by source and participant.

The sequenced material came from peripheral blood. The source of this sequence is a woman of 80 years or more with acute or convalescent COVID-19. The V gene is TRBV29-1 and the J gene is TRBJ1-1, with a tentative D gene TRBD1 over 5 matching bases. The nucleotide sequence reads as follows: TGCAGCGCCGGGACTGGGAACACTGAAGCTTTCTTT. The resulting protein is CSAGTGNTEAFF.